These 27 T cell receptor beta chains were sequenced from one sample in a study of blood T cell repertoires in COVID-19. This table comes from immunoSEQ multiplex PCR, and its TCRdb copy is limited to in-frame clones, with some not included. The sample lists some 200,000 clones, about 80% occurring once. The specimen was peripheral blood. All receptors come from a woman in her 30s who had recovered from COVID-19.

The chain recombines TRBV7-2 with TRBJ1-2, with TRBD1 identical over 7 bases. Looked up from germline, CDR1 is SGHTA and CDR2 is FQGNSA. CDR3 size: 14 residues. The V segment lost 4 bases and the J segment 4 bases; nucleotides outside the gene matches: 6. The CDR3 region is CASSSGGSGYGYTF. Here the CDR3 DNA reads TGTGCCAGCAGCTCAGGGGGTAGTGGCTATGGCTACACCTTC. Together with reference TRBV7-2 and TRBJ1-2, the CDR3 gives the full variable domain: GAGVSQSPSNKVTEKGKDVELRCDPISGHTALYWYRQSLGQGLEFLIYFQGNSAPDKSGLPSDRFSAERTGGSVSTLTIQRTQQEDSAVYLCASSSGGSGYGYTFGSGTRLTVV.

The gene calls are TRBV18 and TRBJ1-1, with D possibly matching TRBD1 (6 bases). The V gene's germline CDR1 is KGHSH and CDR2 LQKENI. This CDR3 comprises 15 residues. With 3 bases removed from V and 3 bases from J, the gap between germline ends came to 14 bases. The CDR3 loop reads CASSPLQGVDTEAFF. The CDR3 DNA sequence: TGTGCCAGCTCACCTCTACAGGGCGTCGACACTGAAGCTTTCTTT. Full variable domain (outside the CDR3, taken from reference TRBV18 and TRBJ1-1): NAGVMQNPRHLVRRRGQEARLRCSPMKGHSHVYWYRQLPEEGLKFMVYLQKENIIDESGMPKERFSAEFPKEGPSILRIQQVVRGDSAAYFCASSPLQGVDTEAFFGQGTRLTVV.

This clone was found a few times. As DNA, the CDR3 is TGCAGCGGGAGGACAGGGAAGGGGGCTTTCTTT. It specifies CSGRTGKGAFF. The V and J genes are TRBV29-1 and TRBJ1-1; 8 bases fit TRBD1. Germline CDR1 is SQVTM and CDR2 is ANQGSEA. The CDR3 contains 11 residues. V trimming: 7 bases; J trimming: 11 bases; junction bases outside the gene matches: 9. The whole variable domain, filled in from reference TRBV29-1 and TRBJ1-1, reads SAVISQKPSRDICQRGTSLTIQCQVDSQVTMMFWYRQQPGQSLTLIATANQGSEATYESGFVIDKFPISRPNLTFSTLTVSNMSPEDSSIYLCSGRTGKGAFFGQGTRLTVV.

J is TRBJ2-2 and V is TRBV7-2, with 8 positions matching TRBD2. V was pared by 5 bases and J by 3 bases, with 14 bases of the junction left unmatched. CDR1 SGHTA and CDR2 FQGNSA come from the germline V gene. The CDR3 runs to 18 residues. CDR3 protein: CASSPRPSGSYDTGELFF. CDR3 nucleotide sequence: TGTGCCAGCAGCCCCCGACCGAGCGGGAGCTATGACACCGGGGAGCTGTTTTTT.

J is TRBJ2-5 and V is TRBV30; a weak D match, TRBD1 (6 bases). The CDR3 runs 13 residues. Trimming cost V 2 bases and J 5 bases, with 12 bases left between them. Per germline, CDR1 GTSNPN and CDR2 SVGIG (reference sequence). The CDR3 DNA sequence: TGTGCCTGGAGTTGGGGGCTGGGGGAGACCCAGTACTTC. As protein: CAWSWGLGETQYF.

This clone was picked up a small number of times. The rearrangement uses TRBV10-3 and TRBJ1-5; 7 bases are shared with TRBD1. Germline assignment: CDR1 ENHRY and CDR2 SYGVKD. V lost 9 bases to trimming and J lost 3 bases; unmatched junction nucleotides: 5. The CDR3 runs 13 residues. CDR3 residues: CAIAGGNNQPQHF. The CDR3 nucleotides read TGTGCCATTGCAGGGGGAAACAATCAGCCCCAGCATTTT.

The chain joins TRBV19 to TRBJ1-1, with D possibly matching TRBD1 (6 bases). This CDR3 is built from 12 residues. The V gene lost 10 bases and the J gene lost 4 bases, with 13 bases spanning the gap. In germline, CDR1 is LNHDA, CDR2 SQIVND (reference sequence). CDR3 amino acids: CATTGKGTEAFF. DNA of the CDR3: TGTGCCACAACAGGGAAGGGCACTGAAGCTTTCTTT.

The chain combines TRBV9 with TRBJ2-7; a possible D gene is TRBD2 (6 bases). Trimming cost V 1 base and J 5 bases, with 13 bases left between them. CDR1 and CDR2 from the germline V gene are SGDLS and YYNGEE. The CDR3 runs 14 residues. The chain's CDR3 is CASSVTGSLHEQYF. Written as DNA, the CDR3 is TGTGCCAGCAGCGTAACCGGGAGCCTGCACGAGCAGTACTTC.

V gene TRBV5-6 combines with J gene TRBJ1-4; D uncertain. This CDR3 is 15 amino acids long. V lost 3 bases to trimming and J lost 3 bases, with 12 bases between them. CDR1 SGHDT and CDR2 YYEEEE come from the germline V gene. CDR3 DNA sequence: TGTGCCAGCAGCTCCCAACCTATTTCTAATGAAAAACTGTTTTTT. Translation gives CASSSQPISNEKLFF.

This clone was detected once. V is TRBV6-5 and J is TRBJ2-7, with 7 bases lining up with TRBD2. The germline V gene has CDR1 MNHEY and CDR2 SVGAGI. The V segment lost 6 bases and the J segment 0 bases; nucleotides outside the gene matches: 8. The length of the CDR3 is 15 residues. The CDR3 here is CASSVAGPPSYEQYF. The DNA of the CDR3 is TGTGCCAGCAGCGTAGCGGGTCCCCCCTCCTACGAGCAGTACTTC.

V gene TRBV11-1 combines with J gene TRBJ1-1; 8 nucleotides agree with TRBD1. Germline assignment: CDR1 SGHAT and CDR2 FQDESV (reference sequence). Trimming took 5 bases from V and 1 from J; bases not matched to a gene: 3. This CDR3 has 14 residues. This chain's CDR3 is CASSQGTGNTEAFF. The DNA for the CDR3 is TGTGCCAGCAGCCAAGGGACAGGGAACACTGAAGCTTTCTTT.

This sequence joins TRBV5-1 and TRBJ2-7; 8 bases fit TRBD2. Germline CDR1 is SGHRS and CDR2 is YFSETQ. CDR3 size: 15 residues. Trimming took 4 bases from V and 3 from J; bases not matched to a gene: 9. CDR3 DNA sequence: TGCGCCAGCAGCCAGGACCCCCTAGCGGGCTACGAGCAGTACTTC. Encoded protein: CASSQDPLAGYEQYF.

This rearrangement joins TRBV19 to TRBJ2-4; 10 bases match TRBD1. Germline lookup yields CDR1 LNHDA and CDR2 SQIVND (reference sequence). V was clipped by 4 bases and J by 0 bases; unmatched bases: 6. The CDR3 spans 17 residues. The chain's CDR3 is CASSRGTGEIAKNIQYF. CDR3 in DNA: TGTGCCAGTAGTAGGGGGACAGGGGAAATAGCCAAAAACATTCAGTACTTC. The whole variable domain, remainder taken from reference TRBV19 and TRBJ2-4, is DGGITQSPKYLFRKEGQNVTLSCEQNLNHDAMYWYRQDPGQGLRLIYYSQIVNDFQKGDIAEGYSVSREKKESFPLTVTSAQKNPTAFYLCASSRGTGEIAKNIQYFGAGTRLSVL.

This chain joins TRBV5-1 and TRBJ2-3, with D tentatively TRBD2 (6 bases). V lost 6 bases and J 6 bases, leaving 20 bases between the germline ends. The CDR3 is 15 amino acids. Per the germline V gene, CDR1 is SGHRS and CDR2 is YFSETQ. The CDR3 reads CASTTGLASGDTQYF. The CDR3, as DNA: TGCGCCAGCACCACGGGGCTAGCGTCCGGGGATACGCAGTATTTT.

The chain carries TRBV5-6 and TRBJ2-1, with 10 bases fitting TRBD2. V lost 4 bases and J lost 8; bases outside the gene matches: 12. In germline, CDR1 is SGHDT, CDR2 YYEEEE. CDR3 length equals 16 residues. The CDR3 nucleotides are TGTGCCAGCAGCCTCGGGACTAGCGAGACCCCGCATGAGCAGTTCTTC. Encoded protein: CASSLGTSETPHEQFF. Full variable domain (missing parts from reference TRBV5-6 and TRBJ2-1): DAGVTQSPTHLIKTRGQQVTLRCSPKSGHDTVSWYQQALGQGPQFIFQYYEEEERQRGNFPDRFSGHQFPNYSSELNVNALLLGDSALYLCASSLGTSETPHEQFFGPGTRLTVL.

V is TRBV10-3 and J is TRBJ2-7; possibly TRBD1 for D (5 bases). Trimming removed 6 bases from V and 7 bases from J, with 16 bases in between. This CDR3 spans 13 amino acids. Germline assignment: CDR1 ENHRY and CDR2 SYGVKD. CDR3 DNA: TGTGCCATCAGAAGAACAGGAGACGGGGAGCAGTACTTC. Translation gives CAIRRTGDGEQYF.

This clone was seen only a few times. The chain carries TRBV14 and TRBJ2-3, with a possible D match to TRBD2 (6 bases). Trimming left V 3 bases short and J 1 base short, with 14 bases between. The germline CDR1 and CDR2 sequences are SGHDN and FVKESK. The CDR3 spans 16 residues. The CDR3 nucleotides read TGTGCCAGCAGCCAGTCCCGGAGGGTAGGCACAGATACGCAGTATTTT. This translates into CASSQSRRVGTDTQYF.

This chain uses TRBV9 with TRBJ1-5; 11 nucleotides line up with TRBD1. From germline, CDR1 is SGDLS and CDR2 YYNGEE. V lost 0 bases, J lost 4 bases, and 6 bases stayed unmatched. The CDR3 is 17 amino acids. CDR3 bases: TGTGCCAGCAGCGTAGGTGGGGGACAGGGGGGTAATCAGCCCCAGCATTTT. Protein sequence: CASSVGGGQGGNQPQHF.

This chain joins TRBV28 and TRBJ1-2; D gene ambiguous. From germline, CDR1 is MDHEN and CDR2 SYDVKM. The CDR3 extends over 15 amino acids. V was clipped by 8 bases and J by 1 base, with 17 bases between them. In DNA, the CDR3 is TGTGCCAGCCTTTCTAGCCTGGCGGGTAACTATGGCTACACCTTC. Its translation: CASLSSLAGNYGYTF.

The chain is built from TRBV15 and TRBJ2-7; 7 bases are a match to TRBD1. Germline values: CDR1 LNHNV, CDR2 YYDKDF (reference sequence). J was trimmed by 1 base and V by 5 bases; bases with no gene match: 5. This CDR3 has 14 residues. The CDR3 is CATSSTGVSYEQYF. In nucleotides, the CDR3 is TGTGCCACCAGCTCCACAGGGGTTTCCTACGAGCAGTACTTC.

The chain uses TRBV7-2 and TRBJ2-1; D might be TRBD2 (6 bases). Germline V gene data show CDR1 as SGHTA and CDR2 as FQGNSA. The V and J ends lost 2 bases and 6 bases respectively, with 14 bases between them. The CDR3 covers 15 residues. The CDR3 DNA reads as TGTGCCAGCAGCTTATCAAGGTTCGGGGGCAATGAGCAGTTCTTC. Translating it yields CASSLSRFGGNEQFF.

V gene TRBV28 combines with J gene TRBJ2-5, with D possibly being TRBD2 (5 bases). This CDR3 has 15 residues. V was trimmed by 7 bases and J by 4 bases, leaving 19 bases between them. Germline-derived CDR1 and CDR2 are MDHEN and SYDVKM. This chain's CDR3 is CASTNGKGASETQYF. The CDR3, as DNA: TGTGCCAGCACCAATGGTAAGGGAGCGTCAGAGACCCAGTACTTC.

CDR3 nucleotide sequence: TGTGCCAGCAGTAGACTAGCCTTGAACACCGGGGAGCTGTTTTTT. Amino acids: CASSRLALNTGELFF. V is TRBV27 and J is TRBJ2-2; 7 nucleotides agree with TRBD2. The trim removed 5 bases at V and 1 base at J, leaving 4 bases unmatched. The germline V gene has CDR1 MNHEY and CDR2 SMNVEV (reference sequence). This CDR3 has 15 amino acids.

The chain couples TRBV28 to TRBJ2-3; 10 bases map to TRBD2. Looked up from germline, CDR1 is MDHEN and CDR2 is SYDVKM. The CDR3 extends over 17 amino acids. The trim removed 5 bases at V and 5 bases at J, leaving 13 bases unmatched. CDR3 nucleotide sequence: TGTGCCAGCAGTGCACCCCGAGCGGGAGGGCGGGGAGATACGCAGTATTTT. Protein product: CASSAPRAGGRGDTQYF.

This chain joins TRBV27 and TRBJ1-1; D not certain. This CDR3 region has 14 residues. Germline V gene data show CDR1 as MNHEY and CDR2 as SMNVEV (reference sequence). V lost 3 bases, J lost 1 base, and 9 bases lay in between. CDR3 protein: CASSFSDPNTEAFF. The CDR3 DNA is TGTGCCAGCAGTTTCTCAGATCCGAACACTGAAGCTTTCTTT.

V and J are TRBV15 and TRBJ2-3; TRBD2 agrees at 10 bases. Trimming cost V 0 bases and J 3 bases; bases outside gene matches: 3. The CDR3 is 16 residues long. Germline loops: CDR1 LNHNV, CDR2 YYDKDF (reference sequence). The CDR3 nucleotides read TGTGCCACCAGCAGAGATCCGGGACTAGCGACAGATACGCAGTATTTT. Translated, it gives CATSRDPGLATDTQYF.

V usage is TRBV27 and J usage is TRBJ2-4; maybe TRBD1 (6 bases). The germline V gene has CDR1 MNHEY and CDR2 SMNVEV (reference sequence). The CDR3 is made up of 16 amino acids. Trimming left V 8 bases short and J 0 bases short, with 17 bases between. CDR3: CASRVTGTLAKNIQYF. As DNA, the CDR3 is TGTGCCAGCCGAGTTACAGGGACCTTAGCCAAAAACATTCAGTACTTC.